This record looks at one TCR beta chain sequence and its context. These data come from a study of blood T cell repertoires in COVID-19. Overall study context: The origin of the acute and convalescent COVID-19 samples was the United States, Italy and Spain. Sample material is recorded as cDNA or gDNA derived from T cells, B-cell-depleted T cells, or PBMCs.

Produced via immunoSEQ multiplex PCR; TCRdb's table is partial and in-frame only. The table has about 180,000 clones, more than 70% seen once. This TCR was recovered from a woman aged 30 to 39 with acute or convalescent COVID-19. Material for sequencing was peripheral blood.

As DNA, the CDR3 is TGCGCCAGCAGCTTGGGGACAGGGATTGAAAAACTGTTTTTT. It is translated as CASSLGTGIEKLFF. The chain employs TRBV5-1 and TRBJ1-4; 8 bases align to TRBD1. Per the germline V gene, CDR1 is SGHRS and CDR2 is YFSETQ. The V segment lost 0 bases and the J segment 7 bases; nucleotides outside the gene matches: 2. This CDR3 is 14 amino acids long. Full variable domain (missing parts from reference TRBV5-1 and TRBJ1-4): KAGVTQTPRYLIKTRGQQVTLSCSPISGHRSVSWYQQTPGQGLQFLFEYFSETQRNKGNFPGRFSGRQFSNSRSEMNVSTLELGDSALYLCASSLGTGIEKLFFGSGTQLSVL.